The 8 T cell receptor beta chains reported below all come from one sample, sequenced in a study of blood T cell repertoires in COVID-19. Generated by immunoSEQ multiplex PCR, the TCRdb table keeps only in-frame clones and is missing some. The data show 150,000 or so clones, around 89% seen once. Material: peripheral blood. These receptors were obtained from a young man with COVID-19, enrolled during active disease.

V gene TRBV28 combines with J gene TRBJ2-1; 10 bases agree with TRBD2. Losses at the gene ends were 6 bases for V and 2 bases for J; bases not matched to a gene: 13. Germline assignment: CDR1 MDHEN and CDR2 SYDVKM. This CDR3 has 18 residues. The CDR3 DNA is TGTGCCAGCAGACTTAGCTTCTGGACTAGCGGTACCTACAATGAGCAGTTCTTC. As protein: CASRLSFWTSGTYNEQFF.

V and J are TRBV27 and TRBJ1-3, with D possibly matching TRBD1 (5 bases). Germline CDR1 and CDR2: MNHEY and SMNVEV (reference sequence). V gave up 3 bases and J gave up 2 bases, with 8 bases separating them. This CDR3 has 14 residues. The CDR3 DNA follows: TGTGCCAGCAGTTTGCAGGGTACTGGAAACACCATATATTTT. As protein: CASSLQGTGNTIYF.

The chain links TRBV29-1 to TRBJ1-1, with D perhaps matching TRBD1 (5 bases). Between the trimmed V and J ends, which lost 4 bases and 4 bases, there was a span of 10 bases. Germline CDR1 is SQVTM and CDR2 is ANQGSEA. The CDR3 sequence is 12 residues long. The CDR3 nucleotides read TGCAGCGTTGTAAAGACAGTCACTGAAGCTTTCTTT. It specifies CSVVKTVTEAFF.

The V gene is TRBV29-1, the J gene TRBJ2-2; TRBD1 aligns across 7 bases. Looked up from germline, CDR1 is SQVTM and CDR2 is ANQGSEA. V was clipped by 5 bases and J by 4 bases; unmatched bases: 4. This CDR3 is built from 13 residues. In DNA form, the CDR3 reads TGCAGCGTTACAGGGGCTGGCACCGGGGAGCTGTTTTTT. Translating gives CSVTGAGTGELFF.

CDR3 residues: CASSLDSGQETQYF. CDR3 DNA: TGCGCCAGCAGCTTGGATTCCGGGCAAGAGACCCAGTACTTC. The chain recombines TRBV5-1 with TRBJ2-5; D ambiguous. This CDR3 spans 14 amino acids. Per the germline V gene, CDR1 is SGHRS and CDR2 is YFSETQ. V lost 0 bases and J 2 bases, leaving 8 bases between the germline ends.

The chain couples TRBV11-2 to TRBJ2-1; 8 bases agree with TRBD1. V lost 4 bases to trimming and J lost 1 base; unmatched junction nucleotides: 3. CDR1 and CDR2 (germline): SGHAT, FQNNGV. The CDR3 length is 15 residues. Here the CDR3 DNA reads TGTGCCAGCAGCTCTCAGGGGGCGTCCTACAATGAGCAGTTCTTC. The encoded protein is CASSSQGASYNEQFF. Supplemented by reference TRBV11-2 and TRBJ2-1, the full variable domain reads EAGVAQSPRYKIIEKRQSVAFWCNPISGHATLYWYQQILGQGPKLLIQFQNNGVVDDSQLPKDRFSAERLKGVDSTLKIQPAKLEDSAVYLCASSSQGASYNEQFFGPGTRLTVL.

The chain recombines TRBV5-4 with TRBJ2-3; 14 nucleotides align to TRBD2. This CDR3 has 17 amino acids. CDR1 and CDR2 from the germline V gene are SGHNT and YYREEE (reference sequence). V was clipped by 4 bases and J by 1 base; unmatched bases: 5. CDR3 coding DNA: TGTGCCAGCAGCGCAGCGACTAGCGGGAGGGGCACAGATACGCAGTATTTT. This codes for CASSAATSGRGTDTQYF.

The rearrangement uses TRBV28 and TRBJ2-7, with 11 positions matching TRBD2. Germline CDR1 MDHEN, CDR2 SYDVKM. The CDR3 sequence is 16 residues long. J was trimmed by 6 bases and V by 4 bases; bases with no gene match: 11. CDR3 coding DNA: TGTGCCAGCAGTTCCCAGACTAGCGGGACTTTCCCCGAGCAGTACTTC. It is translated as CASSSQTSGTFPEQYF.